The sequence of this T cell receptor (beta chain) was determined in a study of T cells after posttransplantation cyclophosphamide. Study-wide findings and caveats: Later post-transplant blood repertoires were often dominated by donor CD8+ memory clones.

The germline V gene has CDR1 SGHAT and CDR2 FQNNGV. This CDR3 contains 17 residues. The V and J ends lost 5 bases and 4 bases, in that order; junction bases with no gene match: 14. The method was immunoSEQ multiplex PCR; TCRdb's version includes in-frame clones alone and lacks a portion of them. In the table there are 3,500 to 4,000 clones, 62% of which are singletons. Notes on this clone: The antigen remains undetermined.

The sample was memory CD8+ T cells sorted from blood. The source of this sequence is a man aged 30 to 45 in good health and a related stem cell transplant donor. This chain connects TRBV11-2 to TRBJ2-5; 9 bases are a match to TRBD2. CDR3 nucleotides: TGTGCCAGCAGCCCGACGAGGGGGACTAGCAATTCAGAGACCCAGTACTTC. It codes for CASSPTRGTSNSETQYF.